This TCR beta chain came from a study (dated by TCRdb to the mid-2010s). Context from the whole study: The study tested whether tumor-infiltrating Tregs in breast cancer are recruited from blood Tregs or converted in situ from other CD4+ T cell subsets. What the study reported, not specific to this receptor: Validation in the larger cohort was restricted to a single TCR beta V-J rearrangement rather than whole repertoires. The greatest overlap of tumor-infiltrating Treg TCR alpha and beta sequences was observed with tumor naive CD4+ T cells, followed by blood naive CD4+ T cells. In terms of TCR gene usage, tumor memory CD4+ T cells clustered together with blood and lymph node memory CD4+ cells, as well as with lymph node naive CD4+ cells.

Per the germline V gene (reference sequence), DFQATT is the CDR1 and SNEGSKA is the CDR2. Trimming removed 6 bases from V and 6 bases from J; the gene matches leave 8 bases unexplained. The CDR3 spans 14 residues, from the cysteine through the phenylalanine. Of the read, only the CDR3 DNA is kept; its 42 bases are in frame from base 1. To purify naive CD4+ T cells, the Miltenyi Naive CD4+ T Cell Isolation kit was used, and CD25 microbeads served to deplete Tregs. Tregs, naive and memory CD4+ T cells from tumor, blood and ipsilateral draining lymph nodes of five breast cancer patients underwent full-length TCR alpha and beta sequencing. Tumor tissue and lymph nodes from ipsilateral axillary dissection were perfused with PBS, minced and digested with collagenase I and hyaluronidase. A purity exceeding 90% was confirmed by FACS for the sorted cell populations. Full-length TCR variable regions were amplified by 5' RACE PCR using constant-region reverse primers, and then by semi-nested PCR using Nested Universal Primer A. The ReliaPrep RNA Cell Miniprep System was used to extract total RNA, which was then reverse transcribed into 5'RACE-ready cDNA with the SMARTer RACE 5'/3' Kit. An Illumina MiSeq was used to sequence the full-length TCR alpha and beta libraries, which had been barcoded with multiplex adaptors. The authors' pipeline ran thus. For each of nine subset-tissue groups, sequencing data from the five patients were combined, and the groups were compared by unsupervised clustering of TCR gene usage. The Morisita-Horn index was used to calculate repertoire similarity, with shared sequences weighted by how much each contributed to each repertoire. TCRdb passed the public sequencing reads through fastp at Q25 and MiXCR, retaining productive beta sequences. Each CDR3 protein appears once, grouped with its most common genes and DNA. The V and J calls and clone size come from TCRdb's table, not from the authors' own analysis. For this sample the table gives approximately 12,000 distinct CDR3 sequences, of which 40% to 55% were detected only once. The ten largest clones represent around an eighth of the sample.

This clonotype was seen only a few times. This clone's antigen is unknown. No qualities accompany the bases; no much larger clone lies one base away. Material: tumor-infiltrating naive CD4+ T cells sorted from the breast tumor. The cell subset or site label corresponds to: naive CD4+ T cells, CD4+CD45RA+CD25-. The chain is assembled from TRBV20-1 and TRBJ1-6; 7 junctional bases match TRBD1. This TCR derives from a female donor with breast cancer. The DNA sequence is TGCAGTGCAACCAGGACAGGCTCTAATTCACCCCTCCACTTT. Its translation is CSATRTGSNSPLHF.